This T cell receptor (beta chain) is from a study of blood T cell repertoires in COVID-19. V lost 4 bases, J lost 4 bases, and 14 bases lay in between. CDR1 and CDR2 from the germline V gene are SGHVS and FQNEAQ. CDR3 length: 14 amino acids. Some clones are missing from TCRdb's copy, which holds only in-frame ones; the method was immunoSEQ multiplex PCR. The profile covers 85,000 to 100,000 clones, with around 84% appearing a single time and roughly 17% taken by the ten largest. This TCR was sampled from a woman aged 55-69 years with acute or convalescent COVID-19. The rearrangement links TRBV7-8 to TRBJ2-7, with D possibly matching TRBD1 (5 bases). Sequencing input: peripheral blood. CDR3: CASSSGHGEYEQYF. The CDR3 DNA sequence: TGTGCCAGCAGCTCAGGACACGGCGAGTACGAGCAGTACTTC.